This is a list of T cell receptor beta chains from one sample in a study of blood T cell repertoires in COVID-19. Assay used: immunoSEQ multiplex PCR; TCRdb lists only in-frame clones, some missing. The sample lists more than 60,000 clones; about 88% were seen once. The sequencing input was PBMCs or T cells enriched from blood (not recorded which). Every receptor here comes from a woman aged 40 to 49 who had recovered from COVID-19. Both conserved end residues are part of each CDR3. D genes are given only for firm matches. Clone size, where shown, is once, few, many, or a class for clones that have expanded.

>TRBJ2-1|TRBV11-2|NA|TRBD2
TGTGCCAGCAGCTTGCAGGGACTAGATGTCAATGAGCAGTTCTTC
CASSLQGLDVNEQFF
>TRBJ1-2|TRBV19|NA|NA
TGTGCCAGTAGCACCCGACAGGAAATTAACTATGGCTACACCTTC
CASSTRQEINYGYTF
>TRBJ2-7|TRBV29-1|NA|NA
TGCAGCGTTACCCCCATGGGGGGGCGCTGGGACGAGCAGTACTTC
CSVTPMGGRWDEQYF
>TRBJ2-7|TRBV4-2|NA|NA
TGTGCCAGCAGCCTTGACATTCGCTCCTACGAGCAGTACTTC
CASSLDIRSYEQYF
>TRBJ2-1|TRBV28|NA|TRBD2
TGTGCCAGCAGATTCCCAACTAGCGGGGGATACAATGAGCAGTTCTTC
CASRFPTSGGYNEQFF
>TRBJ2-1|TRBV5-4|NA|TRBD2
TGTGCCAGCAGCCCGCCGGGGGGGCTCGGGGATGAGCAGTTCTTC
CASSPPGGLGDEQFF
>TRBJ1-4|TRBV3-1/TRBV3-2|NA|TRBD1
TGTGCCAGCAGCCAGATGGACAGGGGGGCCCGGGAGGCGAAACTGTTTTTT
CASSQMDRGAREAKLFF
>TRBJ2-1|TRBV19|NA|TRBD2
TGTGCCAGTAGTAGGTCTAGCGGGGGGCATAATGAGCAGTTCTTC
CASSRSSGGHNEQFF
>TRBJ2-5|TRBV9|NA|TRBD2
TGTGCCAGCAGCGTAGGTGGTAGCGGGGGGACGGGGGAGACCCAGTACTTC
CASSVGGSGGTGETQYF
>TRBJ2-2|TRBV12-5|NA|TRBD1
TGTGCTAGTGGTTTGGTTCTGGGACAGGGGGCCGGATACACCGGGGAGCTGTTTTTT
CASGLVLGQGAGYTGELFF
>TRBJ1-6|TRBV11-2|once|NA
TGTGCCAGCAGCTTAGTGATTCGTACAGGAAAGTATAATTCACCCCTCCACTTT
CASSLVIRTGKYNSPLHF
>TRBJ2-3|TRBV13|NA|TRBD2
TGTGCCAGCAGCTTAGGGTCAGGGACTACTAGCACAGATACGCAGTATTTT
CASSLGSGTTSTDTQYF
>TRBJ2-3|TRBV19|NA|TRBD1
TGTGCCAGTAGTTTGGGACAGGGGATTATCACAGATACGCAGTATTTT
CASSLGQGIITDTQYF
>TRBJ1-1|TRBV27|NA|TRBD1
TGTGCCAGCAGTTTTGGGACAGCGAACACTGAAGCTTTCTTT
CASSFGTANTEAFF
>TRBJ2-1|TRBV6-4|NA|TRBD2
TGTGCCAGCAGTCCTCTAGCGGACTACAATGAGCAGTTCTTC
CASSPLADYNEQFF
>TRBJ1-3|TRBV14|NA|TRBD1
TGTGCCAGCAGCCCCCGACAGGGAAAGGCTGGAAACACCATATATTTT
CASSPRQGKAGNTIYF
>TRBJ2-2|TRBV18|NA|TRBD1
TGTGCCAGCCCTGGGACAGCGAACACCGGGGAGCTGTTTTTT
CASPGTANTGELFF
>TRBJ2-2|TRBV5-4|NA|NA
TGTGCCAGCAGTCCTGAGGGGGGGGCAGGCGGGGAGCTGTTTTTT
CASSPEGGAGGELFF
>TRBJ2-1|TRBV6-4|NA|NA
TGTGCCAGCAGTGACTCCGGGACTCTTAACAATGAGCAGTTCTTC
CASSDSGTLNNEQFF
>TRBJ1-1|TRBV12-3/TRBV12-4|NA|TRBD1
TGTGCCAGCAGCCCGAACCAGGGGGCGCAAGCTTTCTTT
CASSPNQGAQAFF
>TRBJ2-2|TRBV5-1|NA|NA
TGCGCCAGCAGCTTGGACAGGGCCTCGAACACCGGGGAGCTGTTTTTT
CASSLDRASNTGELFF
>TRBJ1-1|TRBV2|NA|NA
TGTGCCAGCAGTTACAGGAGAGTGAACACTGAAGCTTTCTTT
CASSYRRVNTEAFF
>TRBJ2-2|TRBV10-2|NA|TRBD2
TGCGCCAGCAAGGTGTTGACTAGCGGGGGCTCAACCACGGGCGGGGAGCTGTTTTTT
CASKVLTSGGSTTGGELFF
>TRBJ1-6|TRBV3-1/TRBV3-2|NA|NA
TGTGCCAGCAGCCAAGATCTTGTCAGTTCACCTAATTCACCCCTCCACTTT
CASSQDLVSSPNSPLHF
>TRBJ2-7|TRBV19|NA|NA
TGTGCCAGTAGTATAGGGGCAGGGGACTACGAGCAGTACTTC
CASSIGAGDYEQYF
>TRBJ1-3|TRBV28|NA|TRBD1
TGTGCCAGCAGGAAACGACAGGGGGGGAACACCATATATTTT
CASRKRQGGNTIYF
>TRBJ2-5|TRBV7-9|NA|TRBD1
TGTGCCAGCAGCCCGACAGGGGTTGTGGAGACCCAGTACTTC
CASSPTGVVETQYF
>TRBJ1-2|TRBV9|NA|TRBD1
TGTGCCAGCAGCACCCGAACAGGGGAAATAATCAACTATGGCTACACCTTC
CASSTRTGEIINYGYTF
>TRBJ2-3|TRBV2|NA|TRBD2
TGTGCCATCCCTGGGAGACATAGCGGGGGGGCTTTGCCAGATACGCAGTATTTT
CAIPGRHSGGALPDTQYF
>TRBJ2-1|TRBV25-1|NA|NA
TGTGCCAGCACTCTCAGGGAGGAGGAGCAGTTCTTC
CASTLREEEQFF
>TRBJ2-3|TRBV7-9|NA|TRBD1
TGTGCCAGCAGCGTAGACAGGGCCGCAGATACGCAGTATTTT
CASSVDRAADTQYF
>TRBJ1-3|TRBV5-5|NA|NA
TGTGCCAGCAGCTGGGGACTCCAGAAGGGAAACACCATATATTTT
CASSWGLQKGNTIYF
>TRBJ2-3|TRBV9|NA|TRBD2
TGTGCCAGCAGCGGACTTAGCGGGGGGGTTTTAGATACGCAGTATTTT
CASSGLSGGVLDTQYF
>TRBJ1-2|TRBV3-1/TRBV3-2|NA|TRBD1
TGTGCCAGCAGCCAAGTTGGGACAGGTAAAGAGAATGGCTACACCTTC
CASSQVGTGKENGYTF
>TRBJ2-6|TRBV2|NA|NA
TGTGCCAGCAGGGGGGCAGAGGCACCTGGGGCCAACGTCCTGACTTTC
CASRGAEAPGANVLTF
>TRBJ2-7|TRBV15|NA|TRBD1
TGTGCCACCAGCAGAATGCGACAGGGGGCCAACGAGCAGTACTTC
CATSRMRQGANEQYF
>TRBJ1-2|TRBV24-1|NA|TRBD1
TGTGCCACCAGTGCCTCGGGGGACAGGGGGTTTTATGGCTACACCTTC
CATSASGDRGFYGYTF
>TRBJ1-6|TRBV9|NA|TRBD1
TGTGCCAGCAGCGTAGAACCGACAGGGGGCTATAATTCACCCCTCCACTTT
CASSVEPTGGYNSPLHF
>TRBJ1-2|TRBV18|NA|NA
TGTGCCAGCTCACCGGAACTACAAGCTAACTATGGCTACACCTTC
CASSPELQANYGYTF
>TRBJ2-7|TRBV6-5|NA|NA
TGTGCCAGCAGTTGGACCGGGACTGCCGACGAGCAGTACTTC
CASSWTGTADEQYF
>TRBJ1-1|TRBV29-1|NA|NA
TGCAGCGTCGCGGTGCCTGGGGAAGCTTTCTTT
CSVAVPGEAFF
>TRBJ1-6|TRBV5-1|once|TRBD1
TGCGCCAGCAGCCCCGACAGGGGATCCCTCCACTTT
CASSPDRGSLHF
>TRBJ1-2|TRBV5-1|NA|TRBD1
TGCGCCAGCAGCCTGGGGACAGGGGACCATGGCTACACCTTC
CASSLGTGDHGYTF
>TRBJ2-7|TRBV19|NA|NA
TGTGCCACCCCAGGGTTTCCTCGCGAGCAGTACTTC
CATPGFPREQYF
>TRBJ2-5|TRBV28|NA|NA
TGTGCCAGCAGTTTAGGGGCCCCAACCGGGGGAGAGACCCAGTACTTC
CASSLGAPTGGETQYF
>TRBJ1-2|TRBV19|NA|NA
TGTGCCAGTAGTCCACGACAGTCCCTCTATGGCTACACCTTC
CASSPRQSLYGYTF
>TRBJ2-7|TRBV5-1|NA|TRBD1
TGCGCCAGCAGCTTCGGGACAGGGGACTACGAGCAGTACTTC
CASSFGTGDYEQYF
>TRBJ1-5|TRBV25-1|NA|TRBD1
TGTGCCAGCAGCCACCGGGACAGTAGACAGCCCCAGCATTTT
CASSHRDSRQPQHF
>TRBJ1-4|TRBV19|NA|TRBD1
TGTGCCAGTAGTATTTCCGGGACAGGGACGTATCTGGGAGCTAATGAAAAACTGTTTTTT
CASSISGTGTYLGANEKLFF
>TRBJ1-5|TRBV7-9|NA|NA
TGTGCCAGCAGCTCCGACATTGGGAATCAGCCCCAGCATTTT
CASSSDIGNQPQHF
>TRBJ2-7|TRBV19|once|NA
TGTGCCAGTAGTGCTGGACTGTACGAGCAGTACTTC
CASSAGLYEQYF